The clone carrying this T cell receptor (beta chain) has just a few counts. The antigen is not known. V lost 2 bases, J lost 7 bases, and 4 bases stayed unmatched. Germline CDR1 is GTSNPN and CDR2 is SVGIG (reference sequence). The CDR3 totals 13 residues. The data originate from a study of T cell responses to AZD1222 COVID-19 vaccine. General study findings and limits: The donors showed a predominance of white British ancestry and of females, with possible underestimation of clonal diversity. Regions 160-218 and 743-854 dominated among vaccine-associated CD4 TCRs spanning spike.

Sequencing was performed with immunoSEQ multiplex PCR; in TCRdb, only in-frame clones are kept and a portion is missing. The data hold 95,000 to 150,000 clones, with about 90% observed a single time. The gene calls are TRBV30 and TRBJ2-1; 8 bases line up with TRBD2. The sequence was obtained from an adult in good health. The starting material was peripheral blood, obtained on day 0 of AZD1222 vaccination. The CDR3 reads CAWSRRLANEQFF. The CDR3 DNA reads as TGTGCCTGGAGTCGAAGACTAGCGAATGAGCAGTTCTTC.